What follows are 10 T cell receptor beta chains derived from one specimen sequenced in a study of tumor-infiltrating lymphocytes in primary liver carcinoma. A primer in the constant region served to generate TCR beta cDNA from about 480 ng of total RNA. Nested multiplex PCR, run for three rounds with slightly modified ARM-PCR, yielded TCR beta libraries. Use of TRBV1-TRBV30 forward primers with a C-beta reverse primer characterized the first two PCR rounds, which lasted ten to eleven cycles each. TCRdb recomputed calls from the multiplex PCR reads with MiXCR, one row per CDR3 protein. The repertoire has 300,000 to 350,000 distinct CDR3 sequences, 50% to 75% of them found once; the top ten carry about a sixth. Unsorted whole blood supplied the blood RNA, and germline DNA was isolated too. Sequenced sample: peripheral blood. The receptors were sampled from a woman in her twenties or thirties with primary liver carcinoma and hepatitis B virus infection.

Concerning this clonotype itself: This sequence may be a read error, since a much larger clone differs from it by one base. CDR3 in DNA: TGTGCCGGCAGTCCCGGGACTACCCGGGCCCCAGCCAAAAACATTCAGTACTTC. Translating gives CAGSPGTTRAPAKNIQYF. The gene calls are TRBV6-1 and TRBJ2-4, with 7 bases fitting TRBD2. Looked up from germline, CDR1 is MNHNS and CDR2 is SASEGT. This CDR3 has 18 residues.

V usage is TRBV6-2 or TRBV6-3 and J usage is TRBJ1-5; D remains unclear. Deletions cut 4 bases from V and 3 bases from J, with 10 bases between. Germline CDR1 reads MNHEY; CDR2 reads SVGEGT. This CDR3 is built from 14 residues. The CDR3 loop is CASSSSWANQPQHF. Here the CDR3 DNA reads TGTGCCAGCAGTTCTTCATGGGCCAATCAGCCCCAGCATTTT.

This clonotype was counted at least ten times. V is TRBV29-1 and J is TRBJ2-2; D remains unclear. This CDR3 is built from 14 residues. V shed 2 bases and J shed 5 bases, with 12 bases lying between them. Germline V gives CDR1 SQVTM, CDR2 ANQGSEA. The CDR3 region has the DNA TGCAGCGTTGAAAGACTGGATCCGACCGGGGAGCTGTTTTTT. Translation gives CSVERLDPTGELFF.

The chain employs TRBV12-3 or TRBV12-4 and TRBJ2-5, with D perhaps matching TRBD1 (5 bases). The CDR3 has 13 amino acids. Trimming shortened V by 2 bases and J by 7 bases, and 11 bases separated the two germline ends. This chain's CDR3 is CASSLQGSGTQYF. In nucleotides, the CDR3 is TGTGCCAGCAGTTTACAGGGTTCTGGGACCCAGTACTTC.

This clonotype occurred once. A much larger clone differs from this one at a single base, so this may be a read error. This chain links TRBV6-5 with TRBJ2-5; perhaps TRBD1 as D (6 bases). This CDR3 region has 14 residues. Trimming took off 8 bases at V and 1 base at J, with 14 bases between the two ends. The germline gives CDR1 MNHEY, CDR2 SVGAGI. The CDR3 protein is CASPQTGSQETQYF. The CDR3 DNA sequence: TGTGCCAGCCCCCAAACAGGGTCCCAAGAGACCCAGTACTTC.

Comments on this clonotype: At one boundary the junction diverges from the germline segment, which might be a read error. The chain is built from TRBV11-2 and TRBJ2-2; a possible D gene is TRBD2 (5 bases). This CDR3 spans 12 amino acids. Germline CDR1 is SGHAT and CDR2 is FQNNGV. CDR3: CASTPYTGEMFF. As DNA, the CDR3 is TGTGCCAGCACGCCATACACCGGGGAGATGTTTTTT.

Comments on this clonotype: This may arise from a read error, as a much more abundant clone is one base away. The V call is TRBV12-3 or TRBV12-4, the J call TRBJ2-7; TRBD2 matches at 14 bases. The CDR3 contains 17 residues. CDR3 in amino acids: CASRLGTSGSLGYEQSF. The CDR3 nucleotides read TGTGCCAGCAGACTCGGGACTAGCGGGAGCTTGGGCTACGAGCAGTCCTTC.

The chain joins TRBV7-9 to TRBJ2-5; a possible D gene is TRBD1 (6 bases). Trimming pared 2 bases from V and 5 bases from J, leaving 15 bases between. CDR3 length: 15 amino acids. Germline CDR1 SEHNR, CDR2 FQNEAQ (reference sequence). The CDR3 here is CASSLPSRGYETQYF. CDR3 coding DNA: TGTGCCAGCAGCTTACCCTCCAGGGGATATGAGACCCAGTACTTC.

There are many counts of this clonotype. The CDR3, as DNA: TGTGCCAGCAGAGCTAGCGGGAGGTCCGACGAGCAGTACTTC. It yields the protein CASRASGRSDEQYF. The J gene is TRBJ2-7, the V gene TRBV12-3 or TRBV12-4; 11 nucleotides match TRBD2. After removal of 6 bases from V and 5 bases from J, the junction contained 6 bases not matched to a gene. This CDR3 is 14 amino acids long.

For this clonotype: The germline gene is not matched at one end of the junction; a read error may be the cause. This rearrangement joins TRBV28 to TRBJ2-7, with D uncertain. The CDR3 is 16 amino acids. In germline, CDR1 is MDHEN, CDR2 SYDVKM. The CDR3 DNA sequence: TGTGCCAGCTGTTTGAGTCATTTAGCCCTACTAAGCGAGCAGTACTTC. This translates into CASCLSHLALLSEQYF. Based on the CDR3 plus reference TRBV28 and TRBJ2-7, the full variable domain is DVKVTQSSRYLVKRTGEKVFLECVQDMDHENMFWYRQDPGLGLRLIYFSYDVKMKEKGDIPEGYSVSREKKERFSLILESASTNQTSMYLCASCLSHLALLSEQYFGPGTRLTVT.